This TCR beta chain was sequenced during a study of read filtering for tumor transcriptome and immune sequencing. Turning to the study itself: Fewer than ten patients were R-ISS I, 16 were R-ISS II, roughly 7 were R-ISS III. Findings of the study overall: About four fifths of IR-seq clonotypes had a single read, yet these held approximately 3.7% of reads.

This clonotype was found many times. Its antigen is still unknown. Bone marrow was sampled from every patient at the time of active disease. Trimming removed 3 bases from V and 2 bases from J, with 11 bases in between. Germline CDR1 and CDR2: SGHRS and YFSETQ. The CDR3 covers 15 residues. The library was built from roughly 400 ng RNA with molecular barcoded adaptors for alpha/delta and beta/gamma chains. TCRdb reanalysed the reads using MiXCR and keeps one entry per CDR3 protein. The sample includes 130,000 or so distinct CDR3 sequences, under 15% of them seen just once. The chain links TRBV5-1 to TRBJ2-2; perhaps TRBD1 as D (5 bases). The sample was a population of CD138-negative cells sorted from bone marrow. The TCR comes from a donor older than 35 with multiple myeloma. The CDR3 region has the DNA TGCGCCAGCAGCTCACTGACAGATAACACCGGGGAGCTGTTTTTT. Encoded protein: CASSSLTDNTGELFF. Variable domain in full (rest from reference TRBV5-1 and TRBJ2-2): KAGVTQTPRYLIKTRGQQVTLSCSPISGHRSVSWYQQTPGQGLQFLFEYFSETQRNKGNFPGRFSGRQFSNSRSEMNVSTLELGDSALYLCASSSLTDNTGELFFGEGSRLTVL.